Shown below are 11 T cell receptor beta chains from a single sample sequenced in a study of cytomegalovirus exposure and HLA in healthy donors. The PCR employed 60 Vbeta primers together with 13 Jbeta primers. Clones were sequenced by immunoSEQ multiplex PCR, and TCRdb holds only the in-frame ones, with some missing. In the table there are under 70,000 clones, approximately 84% of which are singletons. The sample comprised PBMCs. The receptor set was obtained from a man aged 50 to 59 in good health and CMV-seronegative.

The chain couples TRBV4-2 to TRBJ2-7, with 8 bases matching TRBD1. V lost 2 bases to trimming and J lost 7 bases; unmatched junction nucleotides: 10. This CDR3 spans 15 amino acids. Germline V CDR1 and CDR2: LGHNA, YNFKEQ. CDR3 sequence: CASSQNSQGASEQYF. CDR3 sequence (DNA): TGTGCCAGCAGCCAAAACAGCCAGGGGGCGTCAGAGCAGTACTTC.

The chain carries TRBV18 and TRBJ2-5; 12 bases match TRBD2. The CDR3 runs to 14 residues. J gave up 5 bases and V 6 bases, and 4 bases lay outside the gene matches. Germline V gene sequence: CDR1 KGHSH, CDR2 LQKENI. CDR3 coding DNA: TGTGCCAGCTCCGGACTAGCGGGAATTGAGACCCAGTACTTC. Translated, it gives CASSGLAGIETQYF.

The J gene is TRBJ2-1, the V gene TRBV7-3; 11 bases align to TRBD2. CDR3 size: 17 residues. With 2 bases clipped from V and 10 bases from J, the junction kept 13 bases outside the gene matches. In germline, CDR1 is SGHTA, CDR2 FQGTGA. CDR3 loop: CASSLSPGLAAGGEQFF. In nucleotides, the CDR3 is TGTGCCAGCAGCTTATCCCCGGGACTAGCGGCCGGCGGAGAGCAGTTCTTC.

This sequence joins TRBV11-1 and TRBJ2-7; no firm D call. V was cut by 5 bases and J by 0 bases, with 14 bases left in between. CDR1 is SGHAT, CDR2 FQDESV, per germline (reference sequence). The CDR3 is 15 residues long. The chain's CDR3 is CASSQPPGTSYEQYF. Here the CDR3 DNA reads TGTGCCAGCAGCCAACCTCCAGGTACCTCCTACGAGCAGTACTTC.

The chain carries TRBV6-1 and TRBJ2-3, with TRBD1 as a possible D gene (6 bases). Per germline, CDR1 MNHNS and CDR2 SASEGT. CDR3 length: 15 amino acids. V dropped 6 bases and J dropped 2 bases, with 15 bases sitting between them. In DNA, the CDR3 is TGTGCCAGCAGACTGGACAGAGGAATCACAGATACGCAGTATTTT. It codes for CASRLDRGITDTQYF.

V usage is TRBV15 and J usage is TRBJ2-5; D possibly corresponds to TRBD1 (6 bases). Trimming stripped 2 bases from V and 2 bases from J, with 12 bases between. This CDR3 is 15 amino acids long. Germline CDR1 LNHNV, CDR2 YYDKDF (reference sequence). For the CDR3, the DNA is TGTGCCACCAGCAGACCGACAGGTTGGCAAGAGACCCAGTACTTC. Its translation: CATSRPTGWQETQYF.

The chain couples TRBV25-1 to TRBJ1-1; unclear D gene. CDR1 is MGHDK, CDR2 SYGVNS, per germline. CDR3 length equals 14 residues. V was clipped by 3 bases and J by 6 bases, with 14 bases between them. CDR3 sequence reads: CASSDTGWSPEAFF. CDR3 sequence (DNA): TGTGCCAGCAGTGATACCGGTTGGAGCCCTGAAGCTTTCTTT.

This chain joins TRBV7-2 and TRBJ2-2; no definite D call. Germline values: CDR1 SGHTA, CDR2 FQGNSA. V was shortened by 5 bases and J by 3 bases, with 10 bases between the two germline ends. The CDR3 is 14 residues long. CDR3 loop: CASSIQVDTGELFF. The CDR3 coding sequence is TGTGCCAGCAGCATCCAGGTGGACACCGGGGAGCTGTTTTTT.

The chain employs TRBV28 and TRBJ1-5, with no clear D. This CDR3 spans 15 amino acids. CDR1 and CDR2 (germline): MDHEN, SYDVKM. V dropped 5 bases and J dropped 6 bases, with 17 bases sitting between them. CDR3 sequence: CASSLRGLGSQPQHF. CDR3 coding DNA: TGTGCCAGCAGTCTGCGAGGGCTGGGGAGTCAGCCCCAGCATTTT.

The V and J genes are TRBV5-1 and TRBJ2-1; D is possibly TRBD2 (6 bases). The CDR3 contains 14 residues. From germline, CDR1 is SGHRS and CDR2 YFSETQ. Trimming took 0 bases from V and 6 from J, leaving 10 bases between them. CDR3 in DNA: TGCGCCAGCAGCTTGGAGGTGGGAGGCAATGAGCAGTTCTTC. Translated: CASSLEVGGNEQFF.

This sequence joins TRBV27 and TRBJ2-7; 8 nucleotides match TRBD1. The CDR3 extends over 13 amino acids. The V gene's germline CDR1 is MNHEY and CDR2 SMNVEV (reference sequence). The trim removed 6 bases at V and 2 bases at J, leaving 3 bases unmatched. CDR3 protein: CASRTDRAYEQYF. For the CDR3, the DNA is TGTGCCAGCAGAACGGACAGGGCCTACGAGCAGTACTTC.